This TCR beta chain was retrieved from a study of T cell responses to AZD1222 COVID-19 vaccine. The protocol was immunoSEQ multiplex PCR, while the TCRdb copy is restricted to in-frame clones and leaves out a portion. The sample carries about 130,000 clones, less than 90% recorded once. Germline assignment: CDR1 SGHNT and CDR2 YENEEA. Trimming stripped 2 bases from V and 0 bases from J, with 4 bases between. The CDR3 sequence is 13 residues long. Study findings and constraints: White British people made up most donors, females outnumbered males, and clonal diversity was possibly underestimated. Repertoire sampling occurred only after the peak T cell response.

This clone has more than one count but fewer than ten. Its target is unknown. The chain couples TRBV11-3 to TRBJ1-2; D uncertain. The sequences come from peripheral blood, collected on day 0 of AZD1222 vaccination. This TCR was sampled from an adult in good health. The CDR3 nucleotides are TGTGCCAGCAGCTTACAGGCTAACTATGGCTACACCTTC. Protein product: CASSLQANYGYTF. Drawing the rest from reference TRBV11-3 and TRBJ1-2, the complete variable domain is EAGVVQSPRYKIIEKKQPVAFWCNPISGHNTLYWYLQNLGQGPELLIRYENEEAVDDSQLPKDRFSAERLKGVDSTLKIQPAELGDSAVYLCASSLQANYGYTFGSGTRLTVV.